One and the same sample provided the 5 T cell receptor beta chains below, sequenced in a study of control samples from healthy donors and cancer patients. This table comes from immunoSEQ multiplex PCR, and its TCRdb copy is limited to in-frame clones, with some not included. The top ten hold less than 4.5% of the sample, which has around 120,000 clones, about 95% seen once. Sequencing used blood. These receptors were taken from a man aged 25 to 45 in good health.

The chain recombines TRBV9 with TRBJ1-2; 7 bases match TRBD1. CDR1 and CDR2 from the germline V gene are SGDLS and YYNGEE. With 3 bases clipped from V and 5 bases from J, the junction kept 13 bases outside the gene matches. The CDR3 covers 16 residues. The CDR3 protein is CASSAGTDPAPYGYTF. The CDR3 DNA sequence: TGTGCCAGCAGCGCCGGGACAGACCCAGCTCCATATGGCTACACCTTC. Based on the CDR3 plus reference TRBV9 and TRBJ1-2, the full variable domain is DSGVTQTPKHLITATGQRVTLRCSPRSGDLSVYWYQQSLDQGLQFLIQYYNGEERAKGNILERFSAQQFPDLHSELNLSSLELGDSALYFCASSAGTDPAPYGYTFGSGTRLTVV.

The chain joins TRBV5-4 to TRBJ2-2, with 10 bases aligning to TRBD2. The CDR3 covers 17 residues. J was trimmed by 4 bases and V by 0 bases; bases with no gene match: 6. CDR1 is SGHNT and CDR2 is YYREEE in the germline V gene (reference sequence). In nucleotides, the CDR3 is TGTGCCAGCAGCTTGGGAGCGGGGGGGCTGATCACCGGGGAGCTGTTTTTT. This sequence encodes CASSLGAGGLITGELFF. Drawing the rest from reference TRBV5-4 and TRBJ2-2, the complete variable domain is ETGVTQSPTHLIKTRGQQVTLRCSSQSGHNTVSWYQQALGQGPQFIFQYYREEENGRGNFPPRFSGLQFPNYSSELNVNALELDDSALYLCASSLGAGGLITGELFFGEGSRLTVL.

V is TRBV5-1 and J is TRBJ2-1; D uncertain. V dropped 2 bases and J dropped 8 bases, with 17 bases sitting between them. The CDR3 covers 15 residues. CDR1 is SGHRS, CDR2 YFSETQ, per germline. The CDR3 sequence: CASSFLYPYDDEQFF. CDR3 coding DNA: TGCGCCAGCAGCTTTTTGTACCCCTACGACGATGAGCAGTTCTTC.

The gene calls are TRBV28 and TRBJ1-3; no reliable D call. Germline V lookup: CDR1 MDHEN, CDR2 SYDVKM. The CDR3 runs to 13 residues. Between the trimmed V and J ends, which lost 2 bases and 6 bases, there was a span of 8 bases. CDR3 nucleotides: TGTGCCAGCAGTTTAGGTCGTGAAAACACCATATATTTT. It specifies CASSLGRENTIYF.

The V and J genes are TRBV7-8 and TRBJ2-5; D ambiguous. Trimming shortened V by 6 bases and J by 2 bases, and 13 bases separated the two germline ends. Germline CDR1 is SGHVS and CDR2 is FQNEAQ. This CDR3 has 14 residues. The CDR3 loop reads CASRRRTLQETQYF. Here the CDR3 DNA reads TGTGCCAGCAGGCGTCGGACCCTTCAAGAGACCCAGTACTTC. The variable domain in full, completed from reference TRBV7-8 and TRBJ2-5, reads GAGVSQSPRYKVAKRGQDVALRCDPISGHVSLFWYQQALGQGPEFLTYFQNEAQLDKSGLPSDRFFAERPEGSVSTLKIQRTQQEDSAVYLCASRRRTLQETQYFGPGTRLLVL.